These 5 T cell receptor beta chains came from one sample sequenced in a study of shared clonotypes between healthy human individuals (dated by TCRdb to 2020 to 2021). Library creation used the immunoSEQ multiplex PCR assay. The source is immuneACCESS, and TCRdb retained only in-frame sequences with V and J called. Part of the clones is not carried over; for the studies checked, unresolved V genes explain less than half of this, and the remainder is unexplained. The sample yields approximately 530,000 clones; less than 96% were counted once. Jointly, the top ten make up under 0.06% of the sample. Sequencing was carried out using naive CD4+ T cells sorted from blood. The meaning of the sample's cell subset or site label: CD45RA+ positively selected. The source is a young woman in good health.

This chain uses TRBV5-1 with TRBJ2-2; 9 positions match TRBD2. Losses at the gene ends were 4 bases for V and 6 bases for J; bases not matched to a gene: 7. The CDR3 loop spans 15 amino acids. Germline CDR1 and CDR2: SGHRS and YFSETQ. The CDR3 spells CASSPGTSFSGELFF. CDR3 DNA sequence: TGCGCCAGCAGCCCCGGGACTAGCTTCTCCGGGGAGCTGTTTTTT.

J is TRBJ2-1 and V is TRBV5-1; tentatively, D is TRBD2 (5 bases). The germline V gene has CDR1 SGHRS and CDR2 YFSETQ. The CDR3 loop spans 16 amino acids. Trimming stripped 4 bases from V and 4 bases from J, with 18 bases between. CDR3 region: CASSRQADLRYNEQFF. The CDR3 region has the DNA TGCGCCAGCAGCAGACAAGCGGACCTGAGATACAATGAGCAGTTCTTC.

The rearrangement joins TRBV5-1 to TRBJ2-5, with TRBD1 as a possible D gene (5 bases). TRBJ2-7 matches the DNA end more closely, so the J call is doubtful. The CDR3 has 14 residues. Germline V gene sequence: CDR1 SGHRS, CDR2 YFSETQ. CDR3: CASSLGQSSYEQYF. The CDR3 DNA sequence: TGCGCCAGCAGCTTGGGACAGAGCTCCTACGAGCAGTACTTC.

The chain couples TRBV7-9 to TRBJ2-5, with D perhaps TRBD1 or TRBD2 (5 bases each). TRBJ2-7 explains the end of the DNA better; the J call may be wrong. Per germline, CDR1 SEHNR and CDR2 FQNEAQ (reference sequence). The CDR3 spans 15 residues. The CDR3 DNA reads TGTGCCAGCAGCCCGTACGGGGCCCCAACCTACGAGCAGTACTTC. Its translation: CASSPYGAPTYEQYF.

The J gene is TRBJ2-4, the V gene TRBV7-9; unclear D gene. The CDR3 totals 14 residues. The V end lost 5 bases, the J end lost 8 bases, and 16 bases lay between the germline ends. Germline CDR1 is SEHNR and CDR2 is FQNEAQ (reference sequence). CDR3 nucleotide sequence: TGTGCCAGCAGCCGGGTTGGGGTGATGGACATTCAGTACTTC. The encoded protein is CASSRVGVMDIQYF.